This T cell receptor (beta chain) is from a study of T cells after posttransplantation cyclophosphamide. Whole-study results and caveats: Later post-transplant blood repertoires were often dominated by donor CD8+ memory clones. Recipient CMV seropositivity and CMV reactivation strongly tracked TRB clonality. Skin or GI-infiltrating T cells shared few TRB sequences with blood.

A marrow graft followed busulfan-fludarabine conditioning, with cyclophosphamide on days +3 and +4. Assay: immunoSEQ multiplex PCR; the TCRdb copy retains only in-frame clones and omits some. The sample holds 3,000 to 4,000 clones, and no clone turns up only once. Sample share makes this clone medium-sized. Its specificity is unknown. Germline CDR1 and CDR2: MRHNA and SNTAGT. With V trimmed by 7 bases and J by 9 bases, 11 bases remained unmatched. The CDR3 loop spans 15 amino acids. This receptor was obtained from a male patient in his 30s who received an allogeneic stem cell transplant from a related donor, was CMV-positive, and had acute GVHD only. The T cells may partly be graft donor cells. V is TRBV6-4 and J is TRBJ2-1; 11 bases match TRBD2. This specimen was PBMCs, taken after allogeneic stem cell transplant with posttransplant cyclophosphamide. CDR3 nucleotide sequence: TGTGCCAGCACTTTCACTAGCGGGGGTATCGCTGAGCAGTTCTTC. As protein: CASTFTSGGIAEQFF.